The clone carrying this TCR beta chain has a single count. This sample was included in a study of cytomegalovirus exposure and HLA in healthy donors. CDR3 length: 17 residues. V lost 2 bases and J lost 6; bases outside the gene matches: 8. Germline V CDR1 and CDR2: WSHSY, SAAADI. PCR primers comprised 60 Vbeta and 13 Jbeta primers. TCRdb's table, derived via immunoSEQ multiplex PCR, lists solely in-frame clones and lacks some. Among more than 150,000 clones, about 77% were seen once, and the ten largest hold around 6.1%. Material: PBMCs. This clonotype originated in a woman aged 25 to 39 in good health and CMV-seropositive. The rearrangement uses TRBV10-2 and TRBJ2-1; 12 nucleotides line up with TRBD2. CDR3 amino acids: CASSEGWASGGANEQFF. CDR3 in DNA: TGCGCCAGCAGTGAGGGTTGGGCTAGCGGGGGGGCCAATGAGCAGTTCTTC.